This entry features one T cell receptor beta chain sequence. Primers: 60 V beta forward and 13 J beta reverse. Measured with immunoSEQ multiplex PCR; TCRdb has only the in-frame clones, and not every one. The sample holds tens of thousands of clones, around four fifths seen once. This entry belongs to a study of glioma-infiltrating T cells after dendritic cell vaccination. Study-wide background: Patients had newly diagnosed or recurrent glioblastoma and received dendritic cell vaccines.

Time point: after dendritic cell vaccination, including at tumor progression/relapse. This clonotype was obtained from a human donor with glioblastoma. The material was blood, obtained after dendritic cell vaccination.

CDR3 nucleotides: TGTGCCAGTAGTCTCGGGACAGGTATACGGGGTGGCTACACCTTC. Its protein product is CASSLGTGIRGGYTF. This chain links TRBV19 with TRBJ1-2; 8 bases are a match to TRBD1. CDR1 LNHDA and CDR2 SQIVND come from the germline V gene (reference sequence). J was trimmed by 7 bases and V by 5 bases; bases with no gene match: 12. This CDR3 is built from 15 residues.